This TCR beta chain was documented in a study of shared clonotypes between healthy human individuals. Profiled with immunoSEQ multiplex PCR; TCRdb holds only in-frame clones, not every one. Here the sample spans 1.4 million to 1.5 million clones, approximately 97% being singletons. J lost 1 base, V lost 9 bases, and 3 bases had no gene match. Germline CDR1 and CDR2: SNHLY and FYNNEI. The CDR3 consists of 13 residues. Findings and caveats of the study: All-four-donor shared clonotypes had higher generation probabilities than non-shared clonotypes did. Approximately 4.5% was the fraction of naive CD4 clonotypes found shared across several donors.

With regard to this clone: Antigen: not known.

The specimen sequenced was naive CD4+ T cells sorted from blood. Stated subset: CD45RA+ positively selected. The TCR originated in a young man in good health. The gene calls are TRBV2 and TRBJ2-1; 7 bases match TRBD2. CDR3 DNA sequence: TGTGCCAGGGGGGACTATTCCTACAATGAGCAGTTCTTC. This gives the protein CARGDYSYNEQFF.